This T cell receptor (beta chain) was found in a study of cytomegalovirus exposure and HLA in healthy donors. Primers for the PCR totalled 60 Vbeta and 13 Jbeta. Clones were sequenced by immunoSEQ multiplex PCR, and TCRdb holds only the in-frame ones, with some missing. In the table there are about 72,000 clones, 82% of which are singletons. The study's findings and limits: Most TCR sequences were rare, but some public TCRs occurred in many donors.

As concerns this clone: Antigen specificity is unknown.

The germline V and J ends were trimmed by 1 base and 2 bases, with 15 bases remaining between them. Germline V lookup: CDR1 LGHNA, CDR2 YNFKEQ. The CDR3 has 17 residues. The chain carries TRBV4-2 and TRBJ2-1; TRBD2 is a possible D gene (7 bases). The clonotype was recovered from a man aged 18 to 29 in good health and CMV-seronegative. The sample taken for sequencing was PBMCs. The CDR3 coding sequence is TGTGCCAGCAGCCAAGTGGGGGCTGGACTAGCCTACAATGAGCAGTTCTTC. Translation gives CASSQVGAGLAYNEQFF.